The 3 T cell receptor beta chains reported below all come from one sample, sequenced in a study of blood T cell repertoires in COVID-19. Sequencing was performed with immunoSEQ multiplex PCR; in TCRdb, only in-frame clones are kept and a portion is missing. The sample holds about 370,000 clones, about 89% seen once. The sample taken for sequencing was peripheral blood. Receptor source: a woman in her thirties with COVID-19, enrolled during active disease.

This clone was picked up a small number of times. The V call is TRBV3-1 (or the pseudogene TRBV3-2), the J call TRBJ2-3, with 9 bases aligning to TRBD1. The germline V gene encodes CDR1 LGHDT and CDR2 YNNKEL (reference sequence). The CDR3 is made up of 16 amino acids. J lost 4 bases, V lost 0 bases, and 5 bases had no gene match. The CDR3 nucleotides read TGTGCCAGCAGCCAAGAGGACAGGGGCGGATCAGATACGCAGTATTTT. Translated, it gives CASSQEDRGGSDTQYF.

This clone was seen once. The J gene is TRBJ1-1, the V gene TRBV29-1; 10 positions agree with TRBD1. There are 14 residues in the CDR3. Germline V CDR1 and CDR2: SQVTM, ANQGSEA. J was trimmed by 4 bases and V by 4 bases; bases with no gene match: 6. The CDR3 spells CSVVDRGRSTEAFF. CDR3 nucleotides: TGCAGCGTTGTGGACAGGGGGAGGTCCACTGAAGCTTTCTTT.

The rearrangement joins TRBV30 to TRBJ1-2; D perhaps matches TRBD1 (5 bases). V was pared by 2 bases and J by 14 bases, with 21 bases between. Germline V gene sequence: CDR1 GTSNPN, CDR2 SVGIG (reference sequence). The CDR3 contains 13 residues. The CDR3 DNA reads as TGTGCCTGGAGTCCCCCGGGACTCCGTTCTGGGACCTTC. This encodes CAWSPPGLRSGTF.